This TCR beta chain is drawn from a study of T cell repertoires in cytomegalovirus infection. Study at large: Public TCR beta signatures marked donors with CMV infection and the matching HLA.

On this clonotype itself: Its antigen is unidentified.

Looked up from germline, CDR1 is LNHDA and CDR2 is SQIVND (reference sequence). Trimming removed 5 bases at V and 0 bases at J, with 11 bases between. The length of the CDR3 is 15 residues. Study observations and caveats: The ex vivo response was dominated by HLA-C-restricted CMV-specific TCR beta clonotypes.

TCRdb reprocessed the reads via MiXCR and lists one record per CDR3 protein. This sample has about a million distinct CDR3 sequences, with approximately 31% found just once. This material consisted of cultured CD8+ T cells from PBMCs, taken from culture after CMV antigen stimulation. This clonotype originated in a human donor in good health (CMV status not recorded). Some clones in this sample may be carry-over from other donors' samples. The J gene is TRBJ2-4, the V gene TRBV19; D remains unclear. CDR3 nucleotide sequence: TGTGCCAGTAGTCCCTTTTTTCTAGCCAAAAACATTCAGTACTTC. This gives the protein CASSPFFLAKNIQYF.